This T cell receptor (beta chain) originates from a study of T cell changes during pregnancy in multiple sclerosis. Method: immunoSEQ multiplex PCR; TCRdb's copy keeps in-frame clones and lacks some. Here the sample spans tens of thousands of clones, 80% to 95% being singletons. The CDR3 is 16 amino acids. Germline trimming cut 4 bases from V and 2 bases from J; bases unmatched to any gene: 11. Germline lookup yields CDR1 MNHEY and CDR2 SMNVEV (reference sequence). The gene calls are TRBV27 and TRBJ2-7, with 7 bases matching TRBD2. Sequences were derived from peripheral blood, sampled in the second trimester of pregnancy. This TCR derives from a female donor in good health, enrolled as a control in a pregnancy study. For the CDR3, the DNA is TGTGCCAGCAGTTGGGCCCCCCCAGCGGGGACCTACGAGCAGTACTTC. Translation: CASSWAPPAGTYEQYF.